This TCR beta chain comes out of a study of beta chain features in type 1 diabetes. cDNA synthesis used the whole RNA isolate, giving expressed TCRB sequences. The repertoire was sequenced with immunoSEQ multiplex PCR; TCRdb's copy has only in-frame clones and lacks some. The table shows 350,000 to 400,000 clones, with around 15% occurring only once. The CDR3 has 15 amino acids. The V gene's germline CDR1 is GTSNPN and CDR2 SVGIG (reference sequence). V shed 0 bases, J shed 5 bases, and the junction held 5 bases outside the gene matches. The V gene is TRBV30, the J gene TRBJ2-5, with TRBD2 matching over 11 bases. Specimen: naive CD4+ T cells from blood. The source is a young woman in good health. In nucleotides, the CDR3 is TGTGCCTGGAGTGTAGTTAGCGGGAGGGGTGAGACCCAGTACTTC. Translation: CAWSVVSGRGETQYF.